Sequencing of this T cell receptor (beta chain) was carried out in a study of CD8 T cells in ankylosing spondylitis. Study results and caveats: From matched ankylosing spondylitis synovial fluid, disease-linked clones were reportedly recovered at significantly enriched levels. Made up of 7 to 9 highly homologous variants, a TCR beta motif appeared characteristic of ankylosing spondylitis blood.

V dropped 7 bases and J dropped 6; count of bases not matched to a gene: 9. Germline V CDR1 and CDR2: SNHLY, FYNNEI. This CDR3 comprises 14 residues. With molecular barcodes, quantitative 5'-RACE was used to make the TCR beta libraries. TCRdb fed the 5' RACE reads into MiXCR, producing one record per CDR3 protein. The sample carries 300,000 to 400,000 distinct CDR3 sequences, approximately 20% recorded once. The sample holds a few counts of this clonotype. The antigen remains undetermined. Sequencing was performed on blood, either unsorted or a sorted T cell fraction (not recorded which). This clonotype was sampled from a male donor with ankylosing spondylitis. The rearrangement joins TRBV2 to TRBJ1-5, with 7 bases matching TRBD1. The CDR3 loop reads CASTADRVTQPQHF. In DNA, the CDR3 is TGTGCCAGCACCGCCGACAGGGTTACTCAGCCCCAGCATTTT.